This entry describes one T cell receptor (beta chain). Its antigen is not identified. The source of the sample is a study of cytomegalovirus exposure and HLA in healthy donors. Study-wide results and limits: The analysis excluded some indistinguishable V segments, including TRBV6-2 and TRBV6-3.

The CDR3 runs to 13 residues. CDR1 is MNHEY, CDR2 SVGAGI, per germline. V shed 6 bases and J shed 1 base, with 10 bases lying between them. The PCR employed 60 Vbeta primers together with 13 Jbeta primers. Only in-frame clones appear in the TCRdb table, and some are missing; sequencing was by immunoSEQ multiplex PCR. The table shows roughly 100,000 clones, with roughly 77% occurring only once. The V and J genes are TRBV6-5 and TRBJ2-7, with D tentatively TRBD1 (5 bases). The specimen sequenced was PBMCs. This TCR was sampled from a man in his forties in good health and CMV-seronegative. CDR3 DNA: TGTGCCAGCAGACGAACAGGTTCCTACGAGCAGTACTTC. Encoded protein: CASRRTGSYEQYF.